This TCR beta chain derives from a study of PD-L1 blockade in urothelial cancer (dated by TCRdb to 2016 to 2017). The study in broad terms: Therapy was started at some point between 2013 and 2015 for all patients, and atezolizumab 1,200 mg was administered intravenously every 3 weeks. About 90% of the roughly 29 patients were identified as males with urothelial cancer of bladder origin, and a prior smoking history was reported by 18 of 29 patients. In the same patients who had TCR sequencing, pretreatment tumors also underwent whole exome sequencing and RNA sequencing. The study, an exploratory multi-omic analysis, examined somatic, immune and clinical correlates of response to PD-L1 blockade with atezolizumab in urothelial cancer. Patients had an ECOG performance status of 0 or 1 and had received between 0 and 3 prior chemotherapy regimens. A median of approximately 140,000 T cells and roughly 80,000 unique TCRs was obtained from blood samples, and a median clonality of approximately 0.077 was observed. Durable clinical benefit was achieved by nine patients but not by the remaining 20. Blood samples were analyzed 3 weeks after the start of treatment (second dose) and 6 weeks after the start of treatment. TCR sequencing covered pretreatment tumor samples and matched, serially collected peripheral blood taken before and after atezolizumab treatment. Durable clinical benefit was defined as progression-free survival longer than 6 months, and TCR features were also tested against progression-free and overall survival. Pretreatment blood TCR-seq was available for nearly 30 patients, at least one posttreatment blood collection was obtained for 24 patients, and tumor TCR-seq was available for 24 patients.

Study-wide findings and limitations: Small sample size (n ≈ 30) and many exploratory analyses mean the results are intended to be hypothesis-generating. Improved progression-free and overall survival was associated with having pretreatment peripheral blood TCR clonality below the median. At 3 weeks after the start of treatment, tumor-associated TCR clones in peripheral blood had expanded more in patients with durable benefit (n of about 20, p = 0.022).

Taken with the paper, the label for time point translates to: peripheral blood 6 weeks after treatment start. The cohort included about 30 patients with locally advanced or metastatic urothelial carcinoma who were treated at Memorial Sloan Kettering on a trial protocol. Peripheral blood mononuclear cells were collected pretreatment and during treatment, with between 1 and 8 total time points per patient. The Qiagen DNeasy Blood extraction kit was used to purify genomic DNA from total PBMCs and tumor samples. Collected pretreatment and during treatment, PBMCs were isolated and stored as previously described. Looking up the germline V gene yields CDR1 SGHRS and CDR2 YFSETQ. V gives up 6 bases and J gives up 2 bases, and the segment between their germline ends measures 12 bases. The CDR3 numbers 14 residues from cysteine through phenylalanine. Only the CDR3 DNA is retained, 42 bases long and in frame from the first base.

Synthetic TCR analog templates were spiked into each PCR so that absolute template abundance could be estimated from read counts. TCRbeta CDR3 regions were amplified from genomic DNA with bias-controlled V and J gene primers using the immunoSEQ assay. Sequencing of rearranged TCRbeta segments was done at approximately 20X coverage. The authors' pipeline ran thus. Clustering was used to correct sequencing errors, and CDR3s were annotated against IMGT to assign V, D and J genes. Downstream analyses used only productive TCRbeta rearrangements, leaving out any out-of-frame or stop-codon sequences. Clonality was calculated as one minus the Shannon entropy normalized by the log of the number of unique productive sequences. Clones differing between time points or between blood and tumor were identified using Fisher's exact test with Benjamini-Hochberg correction, with an adjusted p below 0.01 applied as the threshold. TCRdb holds this immuneACCESS table with in-frame rearrangements only. Some clones are missing; in checked studies, unresolved V genes explain under half, and the rest has no known cause. That table gives V, J and clone size, and the DNA gave D and trimming. The sample records approximately 91,000 clones, 70% to 90% of which are singletons. The ten largest clones add up to 8.4% of the sample.

Of note for this clone: Its antigen is unknown. It has no much larger one-base neighbor in the sample; base qualities were not kept.

The receptor was isolated from a man aged 65 to 85 with urothelial cancer. The V and J genes are TRBV5-1 and TRBJ1-5; no D gene call is confident. Sequencing used PBMCs, obtained around atezolizumab (anti-PD-L1) treatment. The CDR3: CASTDLPGNQPQHF. The DNA sequence is as follows: TGCGCCAGCACTGACTTACCAGGCAATCAGCCCCAGCATTTT.